The next 25 T cell receptor beta chains were all read from a single sample in a study of blood T cell repertoires in COVID-19 (dated by TCRdb to 2018 to 2020). Libraries were prepared through the immunoSEQ multiplex PCR assay. TCRdb provides this immuneACCESS table in a form limited to in-frame rearrangements. Some clones are lacking; in checked studies, under half of them reflect an unresolved V gene, and why the rest are absent is not known. The sample table records approximately 180,000 clones; 60% to 80% of these occur just once. Roughly 17% of the sample lies in the top ten. Sequencing was carried out using PBMCs or T cells enriched from blood (not recorded which). Source of these receptors: a woman in her forties or fifties who had recovered from COVID-19.

A single count supports this clone. This chain connects TRBV7-9 to TRBJ2-1; 9 bases align to TRBD2. V dropped 5 bases and J dropped 6; count of bases not matched to a gene: 2. Germline V gene data show CDR1 as SEHNR and CDR2 as FQNEAQ (reference sequence). This CDR3 contains 13 residues. The CDR3 DNA reads as TGTGCCAGCAGCCAAGCGGGAGGCAATGAGCAGTTCTTC. Translation gives CASSQAGGNEQFF.

The chain is built from TRBV9 and TRBJ2-3; possibly TRBD2 for D (5 bases). V was cut by 0 bases and J by 0 bases, with 5 bases left in between. Germline lookup yields CDR1 SGDLS and CDR2 YYNGEE. The CDR3 has 14 residues. CDR3 sequence (DNA): TGTGCCAGCAGCGTAGGGACTAGCACAGATACGCAGTATTTT. This translates into CASSVGTSTDTQYF.

The V gene is TRBV29-1, the J gene TRBJ1-4; no clear D. The CDR3 has 11 amino acids. The germline CDR1 and CDR2 sequences are SQVTM and ANQGSEA. Deletions cut 6 bases from V and 2 bases from J, with 4 bases between. CDR3 bases: TGCAGCGTATCGACTAATGAAAAACTGTTTTTT. Translating gives CSVSTNEKLFF. The full variable domain, with the rest looked up from reference TRBV29-1 and TRBJ1-4, is SAVISQKPSRDICQRGTSLTIQCQVDSQVTMMFWYRQQPGQSLTLIATANQGSEATYESGFVIDKFPISRPNLTFSTLTVSNMSPEDSSIYLCSVSTNEKLFFGSGTQLSVL.

The chain links TRBV4-2 to TRBJ1-2; TRBD1 aligns across 7 bases. The germline V gene has CDR1 LGHNA and CDR2 YNFKEQ. This CDR3 comprises 21 residues. Losses at the gene ends were 0 bases for V and 2 bases for J; bases not matched to a gene: 21. The CDR3 sequence: CASSQELILARDSISNYGYTF. The DNA of the CDR3 is TGTGCCAGCAGCCAAGAACTTATACTCGCCCGGGACAGCATATCCAACTATGGCTACACCTTC.

This rearrangement joins TRBV10-3 to TRBJ2-1; 11 bases agree with TRBD2. The length of the CDR3 is 18 residues. Germline lookup yields CDR1 ENHRY and CDR2 SYGVKD. The trim removed 6 bases at V and 3 bases at J, leaving 13 bases unmatched. CDR3: CAISLAGGRSAHYNEQFF. CDR3 coding DNA: TGTGCCATCAGCCTAGCGGGAGGCAGATCTGCCCACTACAATGAGCAGTTCTTC.

This sequence joins TRBV24-1 and TRBJ2-7; D remains unclear. This CDR3 comprises 15 residues. Germline CDR1 and CDR2: KGHDR and SFDVKD. V was shortened by 3 bases and J by 1 base, with 12 bases between the two germline ends. The CDR3 DNA follows: TGTGCCACCAGTGATCCTCGGGTTGGTTCCTACGAGCAGTACTTC. It translates to CATSDPRVGSYEQYF.

The chain links TRBV6-5 to TRBJ2-7; possibly TRBD1 for D (6 bases). This CDR3 comprises 14 residues. Germline CDR1 MNHEY, CDR2 SVGAGI. V was cut by 8 bases and J by 0 bases, with 14 bases left in between. Written as DNA, the CDR3 is TGTGCCAGCCAGAAACAGGACAGCTCCTACGAGCAGTACTTC. It encodes CASQKQDSSYEQYF.

The chain couples TRBV7-2 to TRBJ2-5; TRBD1 aligns across 7 bases. The CDR3 loop spans 13 amino acids. CDR1 SGHTA and CDR2 FQGNSA come from the germline V gene. V lost 5 bases, J lost 2 bases, and 2 bases stayed unmatched. CDR3 DNA sequence: TGTGCCAGCAGCCGGGACAGTCAAGAGACCCAGTACTTC. It encodes CASSRDSQETQYF.

This clone has only a few counts. V gene TRBV19 combines with J gene TRBJ2-2; 8 nucleotides agree with TRBD2. Germline V lookup: CDR1 LNHDA, CDR2 SQIVND (reference sequence). The J segment lost 5 bases and the V segment lost 10 bases, leaving 9 bases of the junction unmatched. The CDR3 runs 14 residues. This CDR3 is CATLSGSWTGELFF. CDR3 DNA sequence: TGTGCCACCCTAAGCGGGAGCTGGACCGGGGAGCTGTTTTTT.

The J gene is TRBJ1-1, the V gene TRBV6-2 or TRBV6-3, with TRBD1 as a possible D gene (5 bases). The CDR3 extends over 13 amino acids. Germline V lookup: CDR1 MNHEY, CDR2 SVGEGT. Between the trimmed V and J ends, which lost 5 bases and 4 bases, there was a span of 11 bases. CDR3 in DNA: TGTGCCAGCAGTACGACAGCGACCACTGAAGCTTTCTTT. Its protein is CASSTTATTEAFF.

This chain's CDR3 is CASSLRLAGVETQYF. In nucleotides, the CDR3 is TGTGCCAGCAGCTTGCGACTAGCGGGAGTAGAGACCCAGTACTTC. The V call is TRBV11-3, the J call TRBJ2-5; 12 bases are a match to TRBD2. V lost 3 bases to trimming and J lost 4 bases; unmatched junction nucleotides: 3. The CDR3 consists of 15 residues. The germline V gene has CDR1 SGHNT and CDR2 YENEEA.

This sequence joins TRBV6-1 and TRBJ1-6, with D maybe TRBD1 (5 bases). Germline assignment: CDR1 MNHNS and CDR2 SASEGT. Trimming cost V 1 base and J 7 bases, with 11 bases left between them. This CDR3 region has 15 residues. The CDR3 spells CASSEVGGWNSPLHF. In nucleotides, the CDR3 is TGTGCCAGCAGTGAAGTGGGGGGATGGAATTCACCCCTCCACTTT.

The chain links TRBV10-2 to TRBJ2-1, with 10 nucleotides matching TRBD2. In germline, CDR1 is WSHSY, CDR2 SAAADI. V shed 5 bases and J 3 bases; nucleotides not matched to a gene: 10. The CDR3 has 17 residues. The CDR3 region is CASSLGYTSGIYNEQFF. CDR3 bases: TGCGCCAGCAGTTTAGGGTATACTAGCGGGATCTACAATGAGCAGTTCTTC.

The gene calls are TRBV28 and TRBJ2-1; D call uncertain. V lost 7 bases and J 8 bases, leaving 9 bases between the germline ends. This CDR3 comprises 11 residues. Germline CDR1 reads MDHEN; CDR2 reads SYDVKM. As DNA, the CDR3 is TGTGCCAGCACCGTAGCCTATGAGCAGTTCTTC. As protein: CASTVAYEQFF.

The chain is built from TRBV29-1 and TRBJ1-5; D is unclear. CDR3 length: 13 amino acids. Germline V gene data show CDR1 as SQVTM and CDR2 as ANQGSEA. The V and J ends lost 4 bases and 4 bases respectively, with 11 bases between them. DNA for the CDR3: TGCAGCGTTGGGGCGGGTCAAAATCAGCCCCAGCATTTT. Protein product: CSVGAGQNQPQHF.

The chain is built from TRBV7-9 and TRBJ2-5; 7 positions match TRBD1. The CDR3 has 15 residues. Looked up from germline, CDR1 is SEHNR and CDR2 is FQNEAQ (reference sequence). J gave up 0 bases and V 6 bases, and 7 bases lay outside the gene matches. The CDR3 sequence is CASSLYRGNQETQYF. CDR3 DNA sequence: TGTGCCAGCAGTTTATACAGGGGAAACCAAGAGACCCAGTACTTC.

This chain uses TRBV6-6 with TRBJ1-3; 9 nucleotides match TRBD1. The CDR3 has 16 residues. Germline trimming cut 8 bases from V and 2 bases from J; bases unmatched to any gene: 10. The germline gives CDR1 MNHNY, CDR2 SVGAGI (reference sequence). In DNA form, the CDR3 reads TGTGCCAGCCCGGGGACAGGGAGAAATACTGGAAACACCATATATTTT. It specifies CASPGTGRNTGNTIYF.

The chain joins TRBV5-1 to TRBJ2-1; 7 bases align to TRBD1. Trimming took 0 bases from V and 7 from J; bases not matched to a gene: 4. Germline V CDR1 and CDR2: SGHRS, YFSETQ. CDR3 size: 14 residues. DNA of the CDR3: TGCGCCAGCAGCTTGGTAGGGGGCAATAATGAGCAGTTCTTC. It is translated as CASSLVGGNNEQFF.

This clone came up a few times. This rearrangement joins TRBV5-1 to TRBJ2-1, with D possibly matching TRBD2 (5 bases). V shed 4 bases and J shed 1 base, with 18 bases lying between them. The CDR3 sequence is 17 residues long. Germline lookup yields CDR1 SGHRS and CDR2 YFSETQ. As DNA, the CDR3 is TGCGCCAGCAGCGATCCAGTATACGGGGTATCCTACAATGAGCAGTTCTTC. This codes for CASSDPVYGVSYNEQFF.

The chain couples TRBV5-6 to TRBJ1-2; perhaps TRBD1 as D (6 bases). The CDR3 has 15 amino acids. V lost 1 base to trimming and J lost 3 bases, with 13 bases between them. Germline V gene data show CDR1 as SGHDT and CDR2 as YYEEEE. The CDR3 here is CASSLRFRQDYGYTF. CDR3 in DNA: TGTGCCAGCAGCTTGCGATTTCGACAGGACTATGGCTACACCTTC.

The chain recombines TRBV6-5 with TRBJ1-4; no definite D call. Trimming pared 7 bases from V and 4 bases from J, leaving 10 bases between. The CDR3 is 13 residues long. The germline CDR1 and CDR2 sequences are MNHEY and SVGAGI. The CDR3, as DNA: TGTGCCAGCACCGACTCAAATAATGAAAAACTGTTTTTT. Translating gives CASTDSNNEKLFF.

This clone was recorded only once. The chain joins TRBV10-1 to TRBJ1-5; D remains ambiguous. This CDR3 is built from 13 residues. Trimming removed 4 bases at V and 6 bases at J, with 10 bases between. The germline gives CDR1 WNHNN, CDR2 SYGVQD (reference sequence). In nucleotides, the CDR3 is TGCGCCAGCAGTGCCTCACTTATTCAGCCCCAGCATTTT. Amino acids: CASSASLIQPQHF.

This sequence joins TRBV4-1 and TRBJ1-1; TRBD1 aligns across 12 bases. The V gene's germline CDR1 is MGHRA and CDR2 YSYEKL. Trimming took 1 base from V and 7 from J; bases not matched to a gene: 1. CDR3 length equals 14 residues. CDR3 residues: CASSQGDRGLEAFF. CDR3 DNA: TGCGCCAGCAGCCAAGGGGACAGGGGGCTTGAAGCTTTCTTT.

The rearrangement uses TRBV9 and TRBJ1-5; 10 positions match TRBD1. The CDR3 is 15 residues long. Germline CDR1 reads SGDLS; CDR2 reads YYNGEE. V dropped 3 bases and J dropped 7; count of bases not matched to a gene: 7. The CDR3 region is CASSADGTGAQPQHF. DNA for the CDR3: TGTGCCAGCAGCGCAGACGGGACAGGGGCCCAGCCCCAGCATTTT.

The genes are TRBV10-3 and TRBJ2-2, with TRBD2 matching over 8 bases. The germline V gene encodes CDR1 ENHRY and CDR2 SYGVKD. V was clipped by 6 bases and J by 4 bases; unmatched bases: 7. The CDR3 length is 15 residues. CDR3 nucleotides: TGTGCCATCAGACCCGGGACTAGAGTCACCGGGGAGCTGTTTTTT. Translation: CAIRPGTRVTGELFF.